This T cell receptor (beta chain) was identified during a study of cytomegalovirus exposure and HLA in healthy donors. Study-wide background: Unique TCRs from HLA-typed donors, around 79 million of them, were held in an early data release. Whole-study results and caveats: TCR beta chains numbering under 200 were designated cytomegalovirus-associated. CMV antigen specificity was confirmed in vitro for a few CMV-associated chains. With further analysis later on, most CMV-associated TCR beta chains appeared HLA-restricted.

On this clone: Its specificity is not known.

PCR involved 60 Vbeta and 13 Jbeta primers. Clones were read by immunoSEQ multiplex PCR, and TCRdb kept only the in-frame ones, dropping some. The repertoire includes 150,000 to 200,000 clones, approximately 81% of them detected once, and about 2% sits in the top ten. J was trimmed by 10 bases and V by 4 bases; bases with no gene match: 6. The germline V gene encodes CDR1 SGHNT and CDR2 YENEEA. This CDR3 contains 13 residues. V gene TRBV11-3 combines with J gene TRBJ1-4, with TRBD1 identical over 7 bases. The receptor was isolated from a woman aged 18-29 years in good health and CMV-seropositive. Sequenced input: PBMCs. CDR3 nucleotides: TGTGCCAGCAGCTACAGGGGCAGCCGAAAACTGTTTTTT. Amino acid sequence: CASSYRGSRKLFF.